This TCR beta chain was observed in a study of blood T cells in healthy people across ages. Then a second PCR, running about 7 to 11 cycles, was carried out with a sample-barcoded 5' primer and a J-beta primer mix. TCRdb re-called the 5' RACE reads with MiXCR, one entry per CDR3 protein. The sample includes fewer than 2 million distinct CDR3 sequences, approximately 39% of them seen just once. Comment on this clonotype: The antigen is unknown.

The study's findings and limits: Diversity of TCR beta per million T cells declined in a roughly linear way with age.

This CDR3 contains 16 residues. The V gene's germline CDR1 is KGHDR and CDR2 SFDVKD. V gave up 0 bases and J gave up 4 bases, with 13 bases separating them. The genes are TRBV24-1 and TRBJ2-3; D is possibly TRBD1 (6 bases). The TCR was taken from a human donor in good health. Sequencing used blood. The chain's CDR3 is CATSDLVGAGPDTQYF. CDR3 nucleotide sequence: TGTGCCACCAGTGATTTGGTGGGGGCCGGCCCAGATACGCAGTATTTT.